This is a list of T cell receptor beta chains from one sample in a study of shared clonotypes between healthy human individuals. TCRdb's table, derived via immunoSEQ multiplex PCR, lists solely in-frame clones and lacks some. The sample includes about 580,000 clones, about 98% of them seen just once. Material for sequencing was naive CD8+ T cells sorted from blood. These receptors all come from a young man in good health. Each CDR3 is given without its conserved first and last residue. Each record gives: CDR3 protein, V gene.

AISDRQSDTQY	TRBV10-3
ASSSLPAGKNYGYT	TRBV27
ASSHRGVSTGELF	TRBV4-1
ASSIVDRVGGANVLT	TRBV7-9
ASSPVWQLSTNEKLF	TRBV18
ASSEGLASGFYEQY	TRBV5-1
ASTPGRLYEQY	TRBV6-5
ASSYSNGPDTEAF	TRBV6-5
ASSPGQGLYEQY	TRBV7-9
ASSLDRGSYEQY	TRBV5-4
ASSHLYDQPQH	TRBV7-3
ASSPKTGTNGLSYEQY	TRBV4-2
ASSLGGLYNEQF	TRBV5-4
ASSWGLTGRTDTQY	TRBV5-6
ASSVASGSGNEQF	TRBV9
ASSWLGTDNYGYT	TRBV5-1
ASSRDHPATNEKLF	TRBV5-4
ASSLWTSGTYNEQF	TRBV7-9
ASSEEVNSYNEQF	TRBV2
ARRGGEIGELF	TRBV7-9
SVLEGAGSNQPQH	TRBV29-1
ASSLAAGPLDTQY	TRBV11-2
ASSQDARSGEGLYEQY	TRBV4-3
ASSVAITSYNEQF	TRBV9
ATSRGQDEKLF	TRBV15
ASSTTGDPYEQY	TRBV7-9
ASSYSSVVTYNEQF	TRBV6-5
ASSPDGARQETQY	TRBV5-1
ASSLGGTSYEQY	TRBV27
ASSPGTERTYEQY	TRBV5-5
ASSLVQEGDTQY	TRBV11-2
ASSSTQASMNTEAF	TRBV7-9
ASSLAGTVGYEQY	TRBV7-8
ASSQDLGVAGELF	TRBV14
ASRSPRSYGYT	TRBV9
ASRTSGRSYNEQF	TRBV2